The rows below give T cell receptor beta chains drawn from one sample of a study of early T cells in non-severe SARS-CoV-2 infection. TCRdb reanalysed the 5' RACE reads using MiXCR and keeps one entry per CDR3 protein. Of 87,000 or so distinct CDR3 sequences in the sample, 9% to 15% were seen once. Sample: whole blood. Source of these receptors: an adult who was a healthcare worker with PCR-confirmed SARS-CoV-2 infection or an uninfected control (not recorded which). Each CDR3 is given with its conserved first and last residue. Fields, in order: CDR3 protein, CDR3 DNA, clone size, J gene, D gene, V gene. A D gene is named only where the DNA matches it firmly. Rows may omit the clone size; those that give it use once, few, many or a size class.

CASSLTSGHRYEQYF,TGTGCCAGCAGCTTAACTTCTGGGCATAGATACGAGCAGTACTTC,many,TRBJ2-7,-,TRBV7-6
CASSLRIDTQYF,TGTGCCAGCAGCTTAAGGATAGATACGCAGTATTTT,-,TRBJ2-3,-,TRBV7-9
CASSLQSVYSNQPQHF,TGTGCCAGCAGCTTACAAAGCGTGTATAGCAATCAGCCCCAGCATTTT,-,TRBJ1-5,-,TRBV7-2
CASGKGISYEQYF,TGTGCCAGCGGGAAGGGAATCTCCTACGAGCAGTACTTC,-,TRBJ2-7,-,TRBV11-2
CSARDSASGRSTGYEQYF,TGCAGTGCTAGAGATTCTGCTAGCGGGAGAAGTACGGGCTACGAGCAGTACTTC,-,TRBJ2-7,TRBD2,TRBV20-1
CASSEGLDFSYEQYF,TGTGCCAGCAGTGAGGGACTAGACTTCTCCTACGAGCAGTACTTC,many,TRBJ2-7,TRBD2,TRBV2
CASSFPTGATDTQYF,TGTGCCAGCAGCTTCCCGACAGGGGCCACAGATACGCAGTATTTT,-,TRBJ2-3,TRBD1,TRBV5-4
CASSSGGGVTPSYEQYF,TGTGCCAGCAGCTCAGGTGGGGGGGTGACTCCGTCCTACGAGCAGTACTTC,few,TRBJ2-7,TRBD2,TRBV7-9
CASSPNRQGGEQYF,TGTGCCAGCAGCCCCAACAGACAGGGGGGTGAGCAGTACTTC,-,TRBJ2-7,TRBD1,TRBV11-2
CASSSTSGSTGELFF,TGTGCCAGCAGCTCCACTAGCGGGAGCACCGGGGAGCTGTTTTTT,-,TRBJ2-2,TRBD2,TRBV6-1
CASSPDLPGVSSYNEQFF,TGTGCCAGCAGCCCCGATCTCCCAGGGGTGAGCTCCTACAATGAGCAGTTCTTC,many,TRBJ2-1,-,TRBV9
CASTPPGSNQPQHF,TGTGCCAGCACCCCTCCGGGTTCGAATCAGCCCCAGCATTTT,-,TRBJ1-5,-,TRBV25-1
CASSPSGMGYEQYF,TGTGCCAGCAGTCCGAGCGGGATGGGCTACGAGCAGTACTTC,many,TRBJ2-7,TRBD2,TRBV2
CASSLGTDYSNQPQHF,TGTGCCAGCAGTCTGGGGACAGATTATAGCAATCAGCCCCAGCATTTT,-,TRBJ1-5,TRBD1,TRBV12-3/TRBV12-4
CASRIWSRTDTQYF,TGCGCCAGCCGAATTTGGTCTCGCACAGATACGCAGTATTTT,-,TRBJ2-3,-,TRBV10-2
CASSSLLVAGAREQYF,TGTGCCAGCAGTTCCCTTCTGGTAGCGGGAGCCCGTGAGCAGTACTTC,few,TRBJ2-7,TRBD2,TRBV27
CASSFGTGPGTEAFF,TGTGCCAGCAGCTTCGGGACAGGGCCCGGAACTGAAGCTTTCTTT,few,TRBJ1-1,TRBD1,TRBV7-9
CASSPVGSENTIYF,TGCGCCAGCAGCCCCGTAGGCTCTGAAAACACCATATATTTT,many,TRBJ1-3,-,TRBV5-1
CASSIRQGVLDEKLFF,TGTGCCAGTAGTATCAGGCAGGGCGTCCTCGATGAAAAACTGTTTTTT,-,TRBJ1-4,-,TRBV19
CASSWILAGGTRGTDTQYF,TGTGCCAGCAGTTGGATACTAGCGGGAGGGACGCGGGGCACAGATACGCAGTATTTT,-,TRBJ2-3,TRBD2,TRBV12-3/TRBV12-4
CSVGPGASGGYEQYF,TGCAGCGTTGGACCGGGGGCTAGCGGGGGCTACGAGCAGTACTTC,many,TRBJ2-7,TRBD2,TRBV29-1
CASSVEGGGQWTGNEQFF,TGTGCCAGCAGCGTCGAAGGGGGAGGACAGTGGACCGGGAATGAGCAGTTCTTC,few,TRBJ2-1,-,TRBV9
CASRRQGSTEAFF,TGTGCCAGCAGACGACAGGGAAGCACTGAAGCTTTCTTT,many,TRBJ1-1,TRBD1,TRBV9
CASSLRVAGGTDTQYF,TGTGCCAGCAGCTTAAGGGTAGCGGGAGGGACAGATACGCAGTATTTT,-,TRBJ2-3,TRBD2,TRBV7-2
CASSLRSLIYNEQFF,TGCGCCAGCAGCTTGCGAAGTTTAATATACAATGAGCAGTTCTTC,few,TRBJ2-1,-,TRBV5-1
CASSQESSGSPNEQFF,TGTGCCAGCAGCCAAGAGTCTAGCGGGAGTCCAAATGAGCAGTTCTTC,few,TRBJ2-1,TRBD2,TRBV3-1
CASTSPLAGVSGELFF,TGTGCCAGCACCTCTCCCCTAGCGGGAGTTTCCGGGGAGCTGTTTTTT,few,TRBJ2-2,TRBD2,TRBV7-9
CASSLEGASGSQADTQYF,TGTGCCAGCAGCTTAGAAGGGGCTAGCGGGAGCCAGGCAGATACGCAGTATTTT,-,TRBJ2-3,TRBD2,TRBV7-2
CSGRLEETQYF,TGCAGCGGCAGACTTGAAGAGACCCAGTACTTC,-,TRBJ2-5,-,TRBV29-1
CASSPQRTGRGTEAFF,TGTGCCAGCAGTCCCCAGCGGACAGGGAGGGGGACTGAAGCTTTCTTT,-,TRBJ1-1,TRBD1,TRBV6-6
CASSSPDINEQYF,TGTGCCAGCAGCTCTCCGGACATCAACGAGCAGTACTTC,-,TRBJ2-7,-,TRBV5-4
CATQAPGGYTF,TGTGCCACCCAAGCCCCGGGAGGCTACACCTTC,-,TRBJ1-2,-,TRBV6-6
CASSRDQSSYNEQFF,TGCGCCAGCAGCCGGGACCAAAGCTCCTACAATGAGCAGTTCTTC,-,TRBJ2-1,-,TRBV5-1
CSVGVGNEQYF,TGCAGCGTTGGAGTCGGAAACGAGCAGTACTTC,few,TRBJ2-7,-,TRBV29-1
CSARVHGLAGGETQYF,TGCAGTGCTAGAGTTCACGGACTAGCGGGGGGAGAGACCCAGTACTTC,few,TRBJ2-5,TRBD2,TRBV20-1
CASSSLRASGANVLTF,TGTGCCAGCAGCTCTCTTCGAGCCTCTGGGGCCAACGTCCTGACTTTC,few,TRBJ2-6,-,TRBV6-2/TRBV6-3
CASSLEAGKQETQYF,TGCGCCAGCAGCTTGGAGGCGGGAAAACAAGAGACCCAGTACTTC,few,TRBJ2-5,-,TRBV5-1
CASSQDRTSGIQYF,TGCGCCAGCAGCCAAGATCGGACTAGCGGGATCCAGTACTTC,many,TRBJ2-7,TRBD2,TRBV4-1
CASSFVQGPYEQYF,TGCGCCAGCAGCTTTGTCCAGGGTCCATACGAGCAGTACTTC,many,TRBJ2-7,-,TRBV5-1
CSASNSGRLSDTQYF,TGCAGTGCTAGTAACAGCGGGAGGCTCTCAGATACGCAGTATTTT,few,TRBJ2-3,TRBD2,TRBV20-1
CASSFPPGLAFEQYF,TGTGCCAGCAGCTTCCCCCCAGGACTAGCCTTCGAGCAGTACTTC,many,TRBJ2-7,TRBD2,TRBV5-6
CASSAWDRALLDGPNF,TGTGCCAGCAGTGCTTGGGACAGGGCCTTACTAGATGGACCTAACTTC,few,TRBJ2-7,TRBD1,TRBV12-3/TRBV12-4
CASSRGSSYNEQFF,TGTGCCAGCAGCCGTGGGAGCTCCTACAATGAGCAGTTCTTC,many,TRBJ2-1,-,TRBV7-2
CASSLGSGRENIQYF,TGTGCCAGCAGCTTAGGTTCGGGAAGAGAAAACATTCAGTACTTC,-,TRBJ2-4,-,TRBV7-9
CASSLVVGGVQPQHF,TGTGCCAGCAGCTTAGTGGTAGGGGGCGTACAGCCCCAGCATTTT,-,TRBJ1-5,TRBD1,TRBV7-2
CAGAKRGNTGELFF,TGTGCCGGGGCTAAGCGGGGGAACACCGGGGAGCTGTTTTTT,few,TRBJ2-2,TRBD2,TRBV2
CASSQPGLHAYEQYF,TGTGCCAGCAGCCAACCGGGACTCCATGCCTACGAGCAGTACTTC,few,TRBJ2-7,-,TRBV14
CSANSLTSPSYNEQFF,TGCAGTGCTAATTCCCTCACTAGTCCTTCCTACAATGAGCAGTTCTTC,many,TRBJ2-1,-,TRBV20-1
CATHATGGAYNEQFF,TGCGCCACCCACGCTACAGGGGGTGCTTACAATGAGCAGTTCTTC,few,TRBJ2-1,TRBD1,TRBV5-1